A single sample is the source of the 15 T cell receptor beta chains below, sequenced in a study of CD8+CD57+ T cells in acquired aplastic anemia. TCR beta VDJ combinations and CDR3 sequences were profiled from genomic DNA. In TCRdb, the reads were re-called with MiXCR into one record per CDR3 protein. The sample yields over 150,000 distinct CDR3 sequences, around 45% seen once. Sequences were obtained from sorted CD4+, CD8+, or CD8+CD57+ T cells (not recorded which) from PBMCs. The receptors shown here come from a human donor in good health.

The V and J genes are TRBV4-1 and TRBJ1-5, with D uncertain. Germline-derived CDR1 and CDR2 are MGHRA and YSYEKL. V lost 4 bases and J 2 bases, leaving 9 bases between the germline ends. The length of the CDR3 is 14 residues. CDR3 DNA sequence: TGCGCCAGCAGCCGAAATACGGGCAATCAGCCCCAGCATTTT. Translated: CASSRNTGNQPQHF.

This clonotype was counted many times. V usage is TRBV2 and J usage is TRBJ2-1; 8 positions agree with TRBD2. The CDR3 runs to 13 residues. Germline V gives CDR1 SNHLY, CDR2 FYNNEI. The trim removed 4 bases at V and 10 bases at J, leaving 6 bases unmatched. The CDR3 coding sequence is TGTGCCAGCAGTGGGTTGACTAGCGCCGAGCAGTTCTTC. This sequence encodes CASSGLTSAEQFF.

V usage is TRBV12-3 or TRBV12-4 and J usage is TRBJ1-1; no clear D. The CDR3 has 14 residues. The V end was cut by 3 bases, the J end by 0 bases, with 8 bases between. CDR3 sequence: CASSLVGMNTEAFF. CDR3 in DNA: TGTGCCAGCAGTTTGGTAGGGATGAACACTGAAGCTTTCTTT.

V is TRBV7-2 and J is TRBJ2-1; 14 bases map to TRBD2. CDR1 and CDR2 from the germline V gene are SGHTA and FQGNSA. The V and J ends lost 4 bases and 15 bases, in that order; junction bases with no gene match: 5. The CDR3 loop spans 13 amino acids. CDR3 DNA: TGTGCCAGCAGCTCGGGACTAGCGGGGGCCCGGTTCTTC. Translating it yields CASSSGLAGARFF. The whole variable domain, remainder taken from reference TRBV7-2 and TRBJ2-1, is GAGVSQSPSNKVTEKGKDVELRCDPISGHTALYWYRQSLGQGLEFLIYFQGNSAPDKSGLPSDRFSAERTGGSVSTLTIQRTQQEDSAVYLCASSSGLAGARFFGPGTRLTVL.

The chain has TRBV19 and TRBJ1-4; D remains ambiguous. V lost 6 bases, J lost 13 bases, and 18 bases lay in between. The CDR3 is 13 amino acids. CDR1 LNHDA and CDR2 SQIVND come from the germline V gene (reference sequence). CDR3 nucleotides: TGTGCCAGTAGCTTCTTCGGGCAAGGAAGACTGTTTTTT. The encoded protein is CASSFFGQGRLFF.

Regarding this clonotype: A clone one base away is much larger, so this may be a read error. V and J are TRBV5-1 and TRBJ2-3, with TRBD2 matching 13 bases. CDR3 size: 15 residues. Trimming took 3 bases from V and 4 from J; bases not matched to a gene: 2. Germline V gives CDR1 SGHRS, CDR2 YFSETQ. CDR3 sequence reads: CASSWTSGRADTQYF. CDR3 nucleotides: TGCGCCAGCAGCTGGACTAGCGGGAGAGCAGATACGCAGTATTTT.

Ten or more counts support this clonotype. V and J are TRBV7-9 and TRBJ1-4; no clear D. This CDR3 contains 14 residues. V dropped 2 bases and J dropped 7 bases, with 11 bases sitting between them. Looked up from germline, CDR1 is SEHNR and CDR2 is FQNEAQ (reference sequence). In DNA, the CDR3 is TGTGCCAGCAGCTTAATGGCGGGGAGTGAAAAACTGTTTTTT. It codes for CASSLMAGSEKLFF. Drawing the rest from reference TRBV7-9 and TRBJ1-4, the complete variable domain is DTGVSQNPRHKITKRGQNVTFRCDPISEHNRLYWYRQTLGQGPEFLTYFQNEAQLEKSRLLSDRFSAERPKGSFSTLEIQRTEQGDSAMYLCASSLMAGSEKLFFGSGTQLSVL.

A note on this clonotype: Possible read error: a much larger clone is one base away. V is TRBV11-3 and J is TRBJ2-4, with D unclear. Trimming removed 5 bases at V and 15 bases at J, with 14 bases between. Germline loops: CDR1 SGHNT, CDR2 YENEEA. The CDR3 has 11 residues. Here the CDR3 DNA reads TGTGCCAGCAGCATAGGACGTGTATTGTACTTC. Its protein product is CASSIGRVLYF.

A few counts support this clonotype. CDR3 region: CATSRGRDNSYEQYF. CDR3 bases: TGTGCCACCAGCAGAGGTAGGGACAACTCCTACGAGCAGTACTTC. The chain combines TRBV15 with TRBJ2-7, with a tentative D call TRBD1 (6 bases). With 1 base removed from V and 0 bases from J, the gap between germline ends came to 10 bases. CDR1 is LNHNV, CDR2 YYDKDF, per germline (reference sequence). This CDR3 region has 15 residues.

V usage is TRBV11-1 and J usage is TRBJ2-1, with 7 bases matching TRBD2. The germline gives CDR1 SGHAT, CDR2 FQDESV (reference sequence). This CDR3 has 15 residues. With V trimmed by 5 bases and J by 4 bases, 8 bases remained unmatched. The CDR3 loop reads CASSDGEGMYNEQFF. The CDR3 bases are TGTGCCAGCAGCGATGGGGAGGGAATGTACAATGAGCAGTTCTTC.

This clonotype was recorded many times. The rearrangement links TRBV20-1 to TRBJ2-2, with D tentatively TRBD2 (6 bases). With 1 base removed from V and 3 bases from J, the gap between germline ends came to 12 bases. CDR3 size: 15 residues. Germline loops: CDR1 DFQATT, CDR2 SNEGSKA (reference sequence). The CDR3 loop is CSARAGVSDTGELFF. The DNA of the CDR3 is TGCAGTGCTAGAGCGGGAGTGTCGGACACCGGGGAGCTGTTTTTT.

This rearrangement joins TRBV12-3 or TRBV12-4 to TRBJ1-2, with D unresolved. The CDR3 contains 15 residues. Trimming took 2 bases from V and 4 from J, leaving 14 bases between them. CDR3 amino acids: CASSLQAGLSYGYTF. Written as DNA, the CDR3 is TGTGCCAGCAGTTTACAGGCCGGCTTGTCCTATGGCTACACCTTC.

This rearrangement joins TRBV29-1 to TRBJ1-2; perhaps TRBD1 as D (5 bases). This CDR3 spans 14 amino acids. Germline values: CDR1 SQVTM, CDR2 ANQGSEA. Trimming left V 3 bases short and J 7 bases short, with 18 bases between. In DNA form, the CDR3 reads TGCAGCGTTGAGGTCTGGCAGGGAGGAGGTGGCTACACCTTC. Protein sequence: CSVEVWQGGGGYTF.

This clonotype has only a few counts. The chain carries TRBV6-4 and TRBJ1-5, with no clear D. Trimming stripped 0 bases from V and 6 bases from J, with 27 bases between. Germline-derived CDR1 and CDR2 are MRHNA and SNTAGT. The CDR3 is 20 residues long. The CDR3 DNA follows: TGTGCCAGCAGTGACTCCGCTAGGCGGCAGGTTGAGGAGGTTACTCAGCCCCAGCATTTT. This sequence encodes CASSDSARRQVEEVTQPQHF.

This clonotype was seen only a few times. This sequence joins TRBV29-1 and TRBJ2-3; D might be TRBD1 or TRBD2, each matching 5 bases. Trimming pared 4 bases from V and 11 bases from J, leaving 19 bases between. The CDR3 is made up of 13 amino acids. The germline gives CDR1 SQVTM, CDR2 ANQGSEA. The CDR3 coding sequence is TGCAGCGTTGGTGTTCGAGGGGTTTTTGAGCAGTATTTT. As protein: CSVGVRGVFEQYF.